The 24 T cell receptor beta chains listed next were all sequenced from one sample in a study of T cell responses to AZD1222 COVID-19 vaccine. Libraries were prepared by immunoSEQ multiplex PCR; TCRdb keeps only in-frame clonotypes and omits some of them. The table has tens of thousands of clones, roughly 85% seen once. The material was peripheral blood, obtained on day 0 of AZD1222 vaccination. These receptors originate from an adult in good health.

The chain joins TRBV18 to TRBJ1-5; 9 bases map to TRBD1. The CDR3 length is 13 residues. Germline V gene data show CDR1 as KGHSH and CDR2 as LQKENI. J was trimmed by 7 bases and V by 5 bases; bases with no gene match: 3. In DNA, the CDR3 is TGTGCCAGCTCAGGACAGGGGAGCCAGCCCCAGCATTTT. Its protein is CASSGQGSQPQHF.

The chain joins TRBV24-1 to TRBJ2-7; TRBD2 aligns across 7 bases. J gave up 2 bases and V 0 bases, and 6 bases lay outside the gene matches. CDR3 length: 16 residues. CDR1 and CDR2 from the germline V gene are KGHDR and SFDVKD. CDR3 bases: TGTGCCACCAGTGATTTGGGCCCGGGGGGAACCTACGAGCAGTACTTC. Translated: CATSDLGPGGTYEQYF.

This clone was seen once. One end of the junction varies from germline; a read error may be responsible. The chain is built from TRBV5-6 and TRBJ2-7; the match to TRBD2 covers 11 bases. The germline CDR1 and CDR2 sequences are SGHDT and YYEEEE. This CDR3 comprises 16 residues. CDR3 amino acids: CARSWVAGGSSYEQYF. The CDR3 nucleotides read TGTGCCCGCAGCTGGGTAGCGGGGGGGAGCTCCTACGAGCAGTACTTC.

This clone has only a few counts. The chain couples TRBV28 to TRBJ1-1; D may be TRBD1 (5 bases). Germline values: CDR1 MDHEN, CDR2 SYDVKM. This CDR3 contains 14 residues. Trimming took 3 bases from V and 1 from J, leaving 9 bases between them. The CDR3 DNA follows: TGTGCCAGCAGTTTTGTAGGGGCGAACACTGAAGCTTTCTTT. It is translated as CASSFVGANTEAFF. The entire variable domain, with the rest obtained from reference TRBV28 and TRBJ1-1, is as follows: DVKVTQSSRYLVKRTGEKVFLECVQDMDHENMFWYRQDPGLGLRLIYFSYDVKMKEKGDIPEGYSVSREKKERFSLILESASTNQTSMYLCASSFVGANTEAFFGQGTRLTVV.

The rearrangement uses TRBV5-4 and TRBJ1-5, with D possibly being TRBD1 (6 bases). Germline V gene lookup returns CDR1 SGHNT and CDR2 YYREEE (reference sequence). CDR3 length: 15 amino acids. Trimming stripped 2 bases from V and 4 bases from J, with 13 bases between. CDR3: CASSLGGGENQPQHF. CDR3 coding DNA: TGTGCCAGCAGCTTAGGAGGGGGTGAGAATCAGCCCCAGCATTTT. Full variable domain (rest looked up from reference TRBV5-4 and TRBJ1-5): ETGVTQSPTHLIKTRGQQVTLRCSSQSGHNTVSWYQQALGQGPQFIFQYYREEENGRGNFPPRFSGLQFPNYSSELNVNALELDDSALYLCASSLGGGENQPQHFGDGTRLSIL.

The genes are TRBV27 and TRBJ1-4, with D unclear. V was shortened by 8 bases and J by 8 bases, with 9 bases between the two germline ends. This CDR3 is 11 amino acids long. Germline V gene data show CDR1 as MNHEY and CDR2 as SMNVEV (reference sequence). The DNA for the CDR3 is TGTGCCAGCCGGGGTTTGGAAAAACTGTTTTTT. Translation gives CASRGLEKLFF.

J is TRBJ2-5 and V is TRBV12-3 or TRBV12-4; D unclear. Trimming stripped 2 bases from V and 3 bases from J, with 4 bases between. This CDR3 is 12 amino acids long. The CDR3 DNA reads TGTGCCAGCAGTTTATGGAAAGAGACCCAGTACTTC. Translated: CASSLWKETQYF.

The chain uses TRBV3-1 (or the pseudogene TRBV3-2) and TRBJ2-5; weak D call: TRBD1 (6 bases). From germline, CDR1 is LGHDT and CDR2 YNNKEL (reference sequence). V dropped 3 bases and J dropped 1 base, with 15 bases sitting between them. The CDR3 length is 16 residues. CDR3 coding DNA: TGTGCCAGCAGCCACCCACCCGGACAGCGCCAAGAGACCCAGTACTTC. Protein sequence: CASSHPPGQRQETQYF.

The rearrangement joins TRBV6-2 or TRBV6-3 to TRBJ1-1; D unresolved. Germline V gives CDR1 MNHEY, CDR2 SVGEGT. Trimming shortened V by 7 bases and J by 1 base, and 10 bases separated the two germline ends. This CDR3 region has 13 residues. The DNA of the CDR3 is TGTGCCAGCACCCCTTGGGGGAACACTGAAGCTTTCTTT. Translation: CASTPWGNTEAFF.

V and J are TRBV7-9 and TRBJ1-2; D is unresolved. CDR3 length equals 15 residues. The germline gives CDR1 SEHNR, CDR2 FQNEAQ (reference sequence). V gave up 2 bases and J gave up 8 bases, with 18 bases separating them. CDR3 coding DNA: TGTGCCAGCAGCTTACCGGGCAGCTACACACGGGGCTACACCTTC. This sequence encodes CASSLPGSYTRGYTF.

This chain joins TRBV7-8 and TRBJ1-1; no reliable D call. CDR1 is SGHVS and CDR2 is FQNEAQ in the germline V gene. Deletions cut 1 base from V and 11 bases from J, with 14 bases between. The CDR3 is made up of 13 amino acids. Written as DNA, the CDR3 is TGTGCCAGCAGCTTAGATCCCGGAAGGGAGGCTTTCTTT. Amino acid sequence: CASSLDPGREAFF.

The chain links TRBV6-5 to TRBJ1-1; D is uncertain. Germline loops: CDR1 MNHEY, CDR2 SVGAGI. V shed 2 bases and J shed 5 bases, with 12 bases lying between them. The length of the CDR3 is 14 residues. The CDR3 DNA follows: TGTGCCAGCAGTTACGAGAGTGTGGGAACTGAAGCTTTCTTT. Amino acids: CASSYESVGTEAFF.

The chain links TRBV7-9 to TRBJ1-2; 8 bases agree with TRBD1. The V gene end was trimmed by 5 bases and the J gene end by 0 bases; junction bases not matched to a gene: 5. The CDR3 has 15 residues. Germline V lookup: CDR1 SEHNR, CDR2 FQNEAQ (reference sequence). CDR3 protein: CASSLAGQANYGYTF. CDR3 nucleotides: TGTGCCAGCAGCCTCGCGGGACAGGCTAACTATGGCTACACCTTC.

The V and J genes are TRBV5-5 and TRBJ2-5, with D possibly matching TRBD2 (6 bases). Germline-derived CDR1 and CDR2 are SGHKS and YYEKEE (reference sequence). This CDR3 region has 14 residues. Trimming removed 4 bases from V and 1 base from J, with 11 bases in between. Here the CDR3 reads CASSNLGGQETQYF. DNA of the CDR3: TGTGCCAGCAGCAATCTGGGGGGCCAAGAGACCCAGTACTTC.

This clone was seen a few times. The chain combines TRBV24-1 with TRBJ2-2; 8 nucleotides match TRBD1. Per germline, CDR1 KGHDR and CDR2 SFDVKD. The CDR3 totals 17 residues. V trimming: 0 bases; J trimming: 6 bases; junction bases outside the gene matches: 8. Written as DNA, the CDR3 is TGTGCCACCAGTGATTTGCCCCAGCACAGGGGGGCCGGGGAGCTGTTTTTT. This codes for CATSDLPQHRGAGELFF.

The chain has TRBV29-1 and TRBJ2-7; the D gene is possibly TRBD1 (6 bases). The V and J ends lost 6 bases and 2 bases respectively, with 11 bases between them. From germline, CDR1 is SQVTM and CDR2 ANQGSEA. The CDR3 totals 12 residues. DNA for the CDR3: TGCAGCGTCATACAGGGTACCTACGAGCAGTACTTC. Protein: CSVIQGTYEQYF.

This chain links TRBV7-9 with TRBJ1-4; no firm D call. In germline, CDR1 is SEHNR, CDR2 FQNEAQ (reference sequence). V was clipped by 5 bases and J by 12 bases, with 13 bases between them. This CDR3 region has 12 residues. The CDR3 bases are TGTGCCAGCAGCAAGTACGAGGTAGAACTGTTTTTT. Translating it yields CASSKYEVELFF.

The CDR3 spells CASVQMNTEAFF. The DNA of the CDR3 is TGTGCCAGCGTGCAGATGAACACTGAAGCTTTCTTT. The chain joins TRBV28 to TRBJ1-1; no firm D call. Germline values: CDR1 MDHEN, CDR2 SYDVKM. V lost 8 bases, J lost 0 bases, and 7 bases lay in between. The CDR3 spans 12 residues.

This clone was seen a single time. V and J are TRBV7-8 and TRBJ2-7; D unresolved. Germline V CDR1 and CDR2: SGHVS, FQNEAQ. This CDR3 contains 16 residues. V dropped 5 bases and J dropped 6 bases, with 23 bases sitting between them. The CDR3 here is CASSTRGPGSVFEQYF. CDR3 DNA sequence: TGTGCCAGCAGCACCCGTGGGCCCGGTTCGGTCTTCGAGCAGTACTTC.

The chain is built from TRBV19 and TRBJ1-4; the match to TRBD1 covers 8 bases. This CDR3 spans 15 amino acids. Germline trimming cut 7 bases from V and 4 bases from J; bases unmatched to any gene: 8. Germline V gene sequence: CDR1 LNHDA, CDR2 SQIVND (reference sequence). The DNA of the CDR3 is TGTGCCAGTACATCAGGGGGCGGGGGTAATGAAAAACTGTTTTTT. It encodes CASTSGGGGNEKLFF.

The V call is TRBV11-2, the J call TRBJ1-1, with TRBD1 identical over 7 bases. J gave up 6 bases and V 2 bases, and 6 bases lay outside the gene matches. This CDR3 is 14 amino acids long. The germline gives CDR1 SGHAT, CDR2 FQNNGV. CDR3 sequence (DNA): TGTGCCAGCAGCTTATACAGGGGCAAGGCTGAAGCTTTCTTT. It translates to CASSLYRGKAEAFF.

In its sample, this clone was seen once. The genes are TRBV4-2 and TRBJ2-2; D possibly matches TRBD1 or TRBD2 (5 bases each). This CDR3 comprises 15 residues. Trimming removed 2 bases at V and 3 bases at J, with 10 bases between. Germline values: CDR1 LGHNA, CDR2 YNFKEQ. The CDR3 nucleotides are TGTGCCAGCAGCCAAACCGAGGGGTACACCGGGGAGCTGTTTTTT. Its translation is CASSQTEGYTGELFF.

V is TRBV30 and J is TRBJ1-4; D possibly corresponds to TRBD1 (6 bases). V was pared by 0 bases and J by 7 bases, with 12 bases between. Germline CDR1 reads GTSNPN; CDR2 reads SVGIG (reference sequence). There are 14 residues in the CDR3. The CDR3 bases are TGTGCCTGGAGTGTGGGTCAGGGGAGTGAAAAACTGTTTTTT. This encodes CAWSVGQGSEKLFF.

The chain recombines TRBV28 with TRBJ1-6; weak D call: TRBD1 (5 bases). This CDR3 is 15 amino acids long. Germline CDR1 reads MDHEN; CDR2 reads SYDVKM. Trimming shortened V by 5 bases and J by 10 bases, and 18 bases separated the two germline ends. Written as DNA, the CDR3 is TGTGCCAGCAGTCCCTATGGGGGGACCAACTCACCCCTCCACTTT. This sequence encodes CASSPYGGTNSPLHF.